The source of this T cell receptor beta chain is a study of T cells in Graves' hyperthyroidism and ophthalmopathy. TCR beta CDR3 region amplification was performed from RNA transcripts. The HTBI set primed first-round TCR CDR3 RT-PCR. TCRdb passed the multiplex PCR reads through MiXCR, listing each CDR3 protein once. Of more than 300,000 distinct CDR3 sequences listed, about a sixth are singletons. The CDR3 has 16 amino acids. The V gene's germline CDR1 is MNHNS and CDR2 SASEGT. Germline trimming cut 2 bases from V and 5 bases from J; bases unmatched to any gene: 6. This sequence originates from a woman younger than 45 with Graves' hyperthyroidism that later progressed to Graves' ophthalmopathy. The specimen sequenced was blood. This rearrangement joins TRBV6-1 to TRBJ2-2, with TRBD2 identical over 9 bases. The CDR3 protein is CASSELAGGGTGELFF. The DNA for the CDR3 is TGTGCCAGCAGTGAACTGGCGGGGGGGGGAACCGGGGAGCTGTTTTTT.